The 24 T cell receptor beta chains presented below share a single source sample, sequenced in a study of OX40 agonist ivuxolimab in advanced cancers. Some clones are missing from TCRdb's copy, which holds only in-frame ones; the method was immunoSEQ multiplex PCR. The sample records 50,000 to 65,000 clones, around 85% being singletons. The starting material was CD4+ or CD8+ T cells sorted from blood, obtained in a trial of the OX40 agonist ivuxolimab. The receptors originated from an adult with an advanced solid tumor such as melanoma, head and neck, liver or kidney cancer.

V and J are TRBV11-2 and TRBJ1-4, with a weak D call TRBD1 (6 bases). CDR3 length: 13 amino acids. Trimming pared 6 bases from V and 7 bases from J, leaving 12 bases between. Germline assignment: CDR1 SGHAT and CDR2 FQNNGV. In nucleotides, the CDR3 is TGTGCCAGCAGTGGACAGTGGGTTGAAAAACTGTTTTTT. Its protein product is CASSGQWVEKLFF.

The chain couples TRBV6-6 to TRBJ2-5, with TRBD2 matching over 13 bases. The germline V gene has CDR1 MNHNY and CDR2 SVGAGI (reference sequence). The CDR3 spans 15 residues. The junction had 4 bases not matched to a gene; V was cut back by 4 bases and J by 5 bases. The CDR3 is CASSSGTSGVETQYF. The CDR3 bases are TGTGCCAGCAGTTCTGGGACTAGCGGGGTGGAGACCCAGTACTTC.

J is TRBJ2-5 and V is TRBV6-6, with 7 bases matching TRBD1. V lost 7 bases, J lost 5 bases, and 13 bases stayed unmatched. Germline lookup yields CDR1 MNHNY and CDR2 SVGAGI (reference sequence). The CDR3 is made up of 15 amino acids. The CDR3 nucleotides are TGTGCCAGCACCCAAACACGGACAGGTCTGGAGACCCAGTACTTC. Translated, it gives CASTQTRTGLETQYF.

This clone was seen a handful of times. CDR3 amino acids: CASSPGGRYEKLFF. Here the CDR3 DNA reads TGTGCCAGCAGCCCGGGGGGAAGATATGAAAAACTGTTTTTT. The chain links TRBV14 to TRBJ1-4, with D perhaps TRBD1 (5 bases). Between the trimmed V and J ends, which lost 4 bases and 6 bases, there was a span of 12 bases. Germline CDR1 and CDR2: SGHDN and FVKESK. CDR3 length equals 14 residues.

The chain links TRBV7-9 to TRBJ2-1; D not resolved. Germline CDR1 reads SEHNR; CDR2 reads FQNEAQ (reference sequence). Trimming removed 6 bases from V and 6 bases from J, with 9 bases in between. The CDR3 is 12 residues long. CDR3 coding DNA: TGTGCCAGCAGTCCCCCGGCCAATGAGCAGTTCTTC. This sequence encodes CASSPPANEQFF.

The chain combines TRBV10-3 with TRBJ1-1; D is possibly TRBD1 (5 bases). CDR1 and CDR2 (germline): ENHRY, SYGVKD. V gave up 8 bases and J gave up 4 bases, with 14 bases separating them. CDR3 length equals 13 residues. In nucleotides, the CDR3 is TGTGCCATCGGGATGAAGGGGAGCACTGAAGCTTTCTTT. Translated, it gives CAIGMKGSTEAFF.

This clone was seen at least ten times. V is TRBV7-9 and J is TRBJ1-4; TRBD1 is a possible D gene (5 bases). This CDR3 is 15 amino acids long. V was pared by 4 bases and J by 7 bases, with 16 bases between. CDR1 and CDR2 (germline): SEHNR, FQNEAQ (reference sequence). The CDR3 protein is CASSYPMGESEKLFF. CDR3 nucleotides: TGTGCCAGCAGCTACCCGATGGGGGAAAGTGAAAAACTGTTTTTT.

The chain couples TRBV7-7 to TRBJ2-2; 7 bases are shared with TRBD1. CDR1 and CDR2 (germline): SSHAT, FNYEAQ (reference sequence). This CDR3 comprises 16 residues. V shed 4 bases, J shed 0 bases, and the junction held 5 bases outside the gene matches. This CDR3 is CASSSYGTANTGELFF. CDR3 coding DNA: TGTGCCAGCAGCTCGTACGGGACAGCGAACACCGGGGAGCTGTTTTTT.

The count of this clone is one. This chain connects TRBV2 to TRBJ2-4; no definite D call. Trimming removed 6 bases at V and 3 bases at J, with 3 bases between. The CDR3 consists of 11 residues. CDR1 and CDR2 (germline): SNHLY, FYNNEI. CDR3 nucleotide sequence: TGTGCCAGCAGCCTCAAAAACATTCAGTACTTC. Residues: CASSLKNIQYF. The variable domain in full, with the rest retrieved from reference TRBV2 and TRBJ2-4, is EPEVTQTPSHQVTQMGQEVILRCVPISNHLYFYWYRQILGQKVEFLVSFYNNEISEKSEIFDDQFSVERPDGSNFTLKIRSTKLEDSAMYFCASSLKNIQYFGAGTRLSVL.

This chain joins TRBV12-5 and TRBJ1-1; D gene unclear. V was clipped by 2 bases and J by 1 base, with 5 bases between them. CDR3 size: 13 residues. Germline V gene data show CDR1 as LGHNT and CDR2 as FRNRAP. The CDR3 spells CASGLLENTEAFF. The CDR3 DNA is TGTGCTAGTGGTTTGTTGGAGAACACTGAAGCTTTCTTT. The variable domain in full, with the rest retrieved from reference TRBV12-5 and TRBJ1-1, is DARVTQTPRHKVTEMGQEVTMRCQPILGHNTVFWYRQTMMQGLELLAYFRNRAPLDDSGMPKDRFSAEMPDATLATLKIQPSEPRDSAVYFCASGLLENTEAFFGQGTRLTVV.

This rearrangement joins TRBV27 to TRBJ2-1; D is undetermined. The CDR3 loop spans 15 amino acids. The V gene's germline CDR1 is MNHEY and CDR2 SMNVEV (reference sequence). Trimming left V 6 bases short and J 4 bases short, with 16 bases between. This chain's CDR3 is CASRGIKRKYNEQFF. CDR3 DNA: TGTGCCAGCAGGGGAATTAAAAGGAAATACAATGAGCAGTTCTTC.

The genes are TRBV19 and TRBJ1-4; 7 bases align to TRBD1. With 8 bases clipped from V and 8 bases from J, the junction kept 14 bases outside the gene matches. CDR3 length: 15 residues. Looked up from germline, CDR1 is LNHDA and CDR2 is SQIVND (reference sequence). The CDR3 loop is CASLPVEGAEEKLFF. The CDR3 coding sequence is TGTGCCAGTCTCCCCGTAGAGGGGGCAGAGGAAAAACTGTTTTTT. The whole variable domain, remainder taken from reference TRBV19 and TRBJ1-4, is DGGITQSPKYLFRKEGQNVTLSCEQNLNHDAMYWYRQDPGQGLRLIYYSQIVNDFQKGDIAEGYSVSREKKESFPLTVTSAQKNPTAFYLCASLPVEGAEEKLFFGSGTQLSVL.

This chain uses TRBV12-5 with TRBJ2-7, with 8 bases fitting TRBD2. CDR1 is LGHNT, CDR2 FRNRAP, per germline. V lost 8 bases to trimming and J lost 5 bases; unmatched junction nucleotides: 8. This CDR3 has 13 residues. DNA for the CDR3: TGTGCTAGTTCTGCGGTTAGCGGGAACGAGCAGTACTTC. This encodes CASSAVSGNEQYF.

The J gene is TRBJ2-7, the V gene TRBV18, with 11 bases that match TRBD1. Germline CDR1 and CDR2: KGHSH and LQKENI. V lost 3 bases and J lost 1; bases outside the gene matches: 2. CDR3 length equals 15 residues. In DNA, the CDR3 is TGTGCCAGCTCACCGGGGACAGGGGGGTCCTACGAGCAGTACTTC. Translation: CASSPGTGGSYEQYF.

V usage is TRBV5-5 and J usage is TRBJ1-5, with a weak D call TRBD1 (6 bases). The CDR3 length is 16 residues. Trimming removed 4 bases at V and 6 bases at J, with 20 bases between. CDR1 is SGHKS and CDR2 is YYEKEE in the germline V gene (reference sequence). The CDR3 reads CASSPGGGRVSQPQHF. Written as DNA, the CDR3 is TGTGCCAGCAGCCCGGGCGGGGGGCGAGTGAGTCAGCCCCAGCATTTT.

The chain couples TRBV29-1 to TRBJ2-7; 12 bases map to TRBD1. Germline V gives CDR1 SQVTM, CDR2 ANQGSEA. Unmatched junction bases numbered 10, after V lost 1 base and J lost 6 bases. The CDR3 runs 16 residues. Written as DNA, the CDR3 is TGCAGCGTTGAAGGGTTTGGGGGACAGGGGGCTGGCGAGCAGTACTTC. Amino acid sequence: CSVEGFGGQGAGEQYF.

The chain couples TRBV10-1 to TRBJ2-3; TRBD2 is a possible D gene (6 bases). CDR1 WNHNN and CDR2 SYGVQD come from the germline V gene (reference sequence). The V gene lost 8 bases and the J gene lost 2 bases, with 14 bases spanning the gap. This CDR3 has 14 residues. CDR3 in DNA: TGCGCCAGCGGGGGGATCGAGAACACAGATACGCAGTATTTT. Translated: CASGGIENTDTQYF.

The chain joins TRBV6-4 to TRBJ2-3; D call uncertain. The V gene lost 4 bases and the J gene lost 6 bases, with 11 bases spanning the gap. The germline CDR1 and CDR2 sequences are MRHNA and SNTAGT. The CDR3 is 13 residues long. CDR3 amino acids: CASSVDSEDTQYF. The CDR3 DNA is TGTGCCAGCAGTGTCGACTCGGAGGATACGCAGTATTTT.

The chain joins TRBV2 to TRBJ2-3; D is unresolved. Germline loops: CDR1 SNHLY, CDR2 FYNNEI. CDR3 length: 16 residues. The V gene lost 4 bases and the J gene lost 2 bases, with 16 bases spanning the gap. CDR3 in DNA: TGTGCCAGCAGTGGAGGCCGGGTCTCGCCCACAGATACGCAGTATTTT. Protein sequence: CASSGGRVSPTDTQYF.

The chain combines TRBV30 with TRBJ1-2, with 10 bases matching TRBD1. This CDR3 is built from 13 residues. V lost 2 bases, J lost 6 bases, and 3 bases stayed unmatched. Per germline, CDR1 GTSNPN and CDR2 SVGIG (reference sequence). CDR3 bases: TGTGCCTGGAGTCTCGGACAGGGGGATGGCTACACCTTC. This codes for CAWSLGQGDGYTF.

Written as DNA, the CDR3 is TGCGCCAGCAGCCTGGCCGGGACAGGGGCCACTGAAGCTTTCTTT. Translating gives CASSLAGTGATEAFF. The genes are TRBV5-1 and TRBJ1-1; 10 positions match TRBD1. V lost 4 bases to trimming and J lost 4 bases; unmatched junction nucleotides: 7. This CDR3 spans 15 amino acids. Germline-derived CDR1 and CDR2 are SGHRS and YFSETQ.

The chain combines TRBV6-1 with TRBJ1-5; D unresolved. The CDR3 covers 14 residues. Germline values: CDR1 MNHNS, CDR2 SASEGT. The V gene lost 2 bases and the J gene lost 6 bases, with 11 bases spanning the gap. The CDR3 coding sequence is TGTGCCAGCAGTGAATGGTCGGGGTTTCAGCCCCAGCATTTT. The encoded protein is CASSEWSGFQPQHF.

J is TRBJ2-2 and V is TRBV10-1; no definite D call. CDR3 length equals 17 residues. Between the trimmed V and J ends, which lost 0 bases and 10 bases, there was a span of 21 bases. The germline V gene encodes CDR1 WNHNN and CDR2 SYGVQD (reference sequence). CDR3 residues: CASSESVTAGILMELFF. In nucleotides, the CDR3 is TGCGCCAGCAGTGAGTCAGTTACTGCCGGAATATTAATGGAGCTGTTTTTT.

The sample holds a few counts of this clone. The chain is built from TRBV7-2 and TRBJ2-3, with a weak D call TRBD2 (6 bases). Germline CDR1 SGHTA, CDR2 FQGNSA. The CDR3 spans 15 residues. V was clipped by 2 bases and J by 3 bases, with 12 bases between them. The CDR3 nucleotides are TGTGCCAGCAGCTTATACGGCGGAGGGACAGATACGCAGTATTTT. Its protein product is CASSLYGGGTDTQYF.